The 7 T cell receptor beta chains in this list originate from one sample, sequenced in a study of T cells in Graves' hyperthyroidism and ophthalmopathy. Regions amplified from RNA transcripts were the TCR beta CDR3 regions. An initial round of RT-PCR targeting the TCR CDR3 relied on the HTBI primer set. TCRdb analysed the multiplex PCR reads with MiXCR anew, one entry per CDR3 protein. Of around 800,000 distinct CDR3 sequences listed, 35% to 40% were seen once; the top ten hold 7% to 10%. The sequencing input was blood. Receptors originate from a man younger than 35 with Graves' hyperthyroidism.

This chain links TRBV19 with TRBJ1-5, with 10 bases aligning to TRBD1. The CDR3 runs to 14 residues. The V and J ends lost 8 bases and 5 bases, in that order; junction bases with no gene match: 6. CDR1 and CDR2 from the germline V gene are LNHDA and SQIVND (reference sequence). In DNA, the CDR3 is TGTGCCAGTTACCCGGGACAGGGGCATCAGCCCCAGCATTTT. The encoded protein is CASYPGQGHQPQHF.

This sequence joins TRBV20-1 and TRBJ1-2, with no clear D. The V end lost 1 base, the J end lost 1 base, and 10 bases lay between the germline ends. The length of the CDR3 is 14 residues. CDR1 DFQATT and CDR2 SNEGSKA come from the germline V gene (reference sequence). The CDR3 is CSARGPHGNYGYTF. For the CDR3, the DNA is TGCAGTGCTAGAGGTCCCCACGGTAACTATGGCTACACCTTC.

The chain combines TRBV6-6 with TRBJ1-5; 8 positions match TRBD1. Per the germline V gene, CDR1 is MNHNY and CDR2 is SVGAGI (reference sequence). The CDR3 runs 16 residues. V shed 4 bases, J shed 4 bases, and the junction held 9 bases outside the gene matches. The DNA for the CDR3 is TGTGCCAGCAGTTTCTACAGACAGGGGAGGAATCAGCCCCAGCATTTT. Protein sequence: CASSFYRQGRNQPQHF.

This chain joins TRBV5-1 and TRBJ2-6; D possibly corresponds to TRBD1 (5 bases). The CDR3 consists of 16 residues. The germline CDR1 and CDR2 sequences are SGHRS and YFSETQ. Between the trimmed V and J ends, which lost 0 bases and 2 bases, there was a span of 9 bases. CDR3 sequence (DNA): TGCGCCAGCAGCTTGGCCCCGACAGCTGGGGCCAACGTCCTGACTTTC. Encoded protein: CASSLAPTAGANVLTF.

This clonotype was seen ten or more times. The V call is TRBV20-1, the J call TRBJ1-5, with unresolved D. In germline, CDR1 is DFQATT, CDR2 SNEGSKA (reference sequence). V was clipped by 6 bases and J by 3 bases, with 18 bases between them. The CDR3 covers 15 residues. In nucleotides, the CDR3 is TGCAGTGCCAGCCGGATGGCGGAATACAATCAGCCCCAGCATTTT. As protein: CSASRMAEYNQPQHF.

The chain is built from TRBV6-6 and TRBJ1-2; TRBD1 agrees at 7 bases. The V gene's germline CDR1 is MNHNY and CDR2 SVGAGI (reference sequence). The V and J ends lost 6 bases and 5 bases, in that order; junction bases with no gene match: 9. The CDR3 length is 14 residues. CDR3 in DNA: TGTGCCAGCAGAAAGGACAGGCAAAGTTATGGCTACACCTTC. Protein: CASRKDRQSYGYTF.

The chain has TRBV6-5 and TRBJ1-1; no reliable D call. Germline CDR1 MNHEY, CDR2 SVGAGI. The V end was cut by 2 bases, the J end by 0 bases, with 10 bases between. The CDR3 totals 15 residues. The DNA of the CDR3 is TGTGCCAGCAGTTACCTTCGTGGAATGAACACTGAAGCTTTCTTT. Encoded protein: CASSYLRGMNTEAFF.